A single sample is the source of the 10 T cell receptor beta chains below, sequenced in a study of T cells in Graves' hyperthyroidism and ophthalmopathy. TCR beta CDR3 regions were amplified from RNA. HTBI primers were employed in a first-round RT-PCR of the TCR CDR3. MiXCR, run by TCRdb on the multiplex PCR reads, gives a single entry per CDR3 protein. Seen here are around 560,000 distinct CDR3 sequences, over 15% observed once, and the top ten hold 18%. What was sequenced was blood. The source of these receptors is a woman aged 18-29 years with Graves' hyperthyroidism.

At least ten counts were recorded for this clonotype. The chain couples TRBV7-9 to TRBJ1-1; possible D gene TRBD1, 6 bases. V dropped 2 bases and J dropped 0 bases, with 10 bases sitting between them. The CDR3 extends over 15 amino acids. Germline CDR1 SEHNR, CDR2 FQNEAQ (reference sequence). The CDR3 is CASSLPGQLNTEAFF. The DNA of the CDR3 is TGTGCCAGCAGCTTACCCGGACAGTTGAACACTGAAGCTTTCTTT.

Note on this clonotype: Germline is not matched at one junction end, which may reflect a read error. The chain carries TRBV6-1 and TRBJ2-1; D gene uncertain. The CDR3 consists of 13 residues. The germline gives CDR1 MNHNS, CDR2 SASEGT. The CDR3 DNA reads as TGTGCCAGCGCGCTGGAGTCCTACGATGAGCAGTTCTTC. It specifies CASALESYDEQFF.

This clonotype occurred many times. Mismatch with germline at one junction end may stem from a read error. The chain is built from TRBV7-2 and TRBJ2-5; 7 positions agree with TRBD2. The CDR3 contains 14 residues. CDR1 is SGHTA and CDR2 is FQGNSA in the germline V gene. CDR3 DNA sequence: TGTGCCAGCAGCCTAGCGGACTCCTTAATTCCCCAGTACTTC. It is translated as CASSLADSLIPQYF. Filled out from reference TRBV7-2 and TRBJ2-5, the complete variable domain reads GAGVSQSPSNKVTEKGKDVELRCDPISGHTALYWYRQSLGQGLEFLIYFQGNSAPDKSGLPSDRFSAERTGGSVSTLTIQRTQQEDSAVYLCASSLADSLIPQYFGPGTRLLVL.

This clonotype was picked up many times. The V call is TRBV27, the J call TRBJ2-7; 15 positions agree with TRBD2. In germline, CDR1 is MNHEY, CDR2 SMNVEV (reference sequence). This CDR3 region has 17 residues. The V gene end was trimmed by 3 bases and the J gene end by 7 bases; junction bases not matched to a gene: 10. The CDR3 here is CASSFRPGTSGRFEQYF. DNA for the CDR3: TGTGCCAGCAGTTTCCGTCCCGGGACTAGCGGGAGGTTTGAGCAGTACTTC.

The chain is built from TRBV18 and TRBJ1-5; possible D gene TRBD1, 6 bases. The CDR3 has 14 amino acids. The germline gives CDR1 KGHSH, CDR2 LQKENI. V was trimmed by 2 bases and J by 6 bases, leaving 11 bases between them. CDR3 region: CASSPIQGSQPQHF. As DNA, the CDR3 is TGTGCCAGCTCACCAATCCAGGGGAGTCAGCCCCAGCATTTT.

This clonotype was recorded many times. This chain joins TRBV28 and TRBJ1-5; TRBD1 matches 10 bases. The V segment lost 5 bases and the J segment 7 bases; nucleotides outside the gene matches: 11. The CDR3 is made up of 16 amino acids. Germline V CDR1 and CDR2: MDHEN, SYDVKM. CDR3 nucleotides: TGTGCCAGCAGTCCGAGATCGGGACAGGGGAACCAGCCCCAGCATTTT. Amino acid sequence: CASSPRSGQGNQPQHF.

V gene TRBV7-9 combines with J gene TRBJ2-1; TRBD2 aligns across 7 bases. The CDR3 is 14 amino acids. Germline-derived CDR1 and CDR2 are SEHNR and FQNEAQ (reference sequence). V lost 5 bases to trimming and J lost 6 bases; unmatched junction nucleotides: 7. DNA for the CDR3: TGTGCCAGCAGCCTGACTAGCCGGACCAATGAGCAGTTCTTC. Protein: CASSLTSRTNEQFF.

This clonotype was counted a few times. V is TRBV7-9 and J is TRBJ2-3; unclear D gene. The CDR3 contains 15 residues. V gave up 3 bases and J gave up 5 bases, with 15 bases separating them. Germline V CDR1 and CDR2: SEHNR, FQNEAQ (reference sequence). The CDR3: CASSLAARVGDTQYF. Here the CDR3 DNA reads TGTGCCAGCAGCTTGGCGGCTAGGGTCGGAGATACGCAGTATTTT.

In its sample, this clonotype was seen many times. The chain links TRBV4-3 to TRBJ1-2; 10 nucleotides match TRBD1. This CDR3 has 16 amino acids. CDR1 is LGHNA, CDR2 YSLEER, per germline. Germline trimming cut 0 bases from V and 8 bases from J; bases unmatched to any gene: 9. The CDR3 DNA reads as TGCGCCAGCAGCCAAGATCTTTGGGACAGGGGAGGAGGCTACACCTTC. Protein: CASSQDLWDRGGGYTF.

The V call is TRBV7-8, the J call TRBJ1-5, with D possibly TRBD1 on 5 matching bases. The CDR3 runs to 15 residues. Trimming took 5 bases from V and 3 from J, leaving 14 bases between them. Per germline, CDR1 SGHVS and CDR2 FQNEAQ. The CDR3 DNA reads TGTGCCAGCAGCGGAGGGGACGGTCTCAATCAGCCCCAGCATTTT. It yields the protein CASSGGDGLNQPQHF.